This T cell receptor (beta chain) emerged from a study of T cells in tumors after PD-1 blockade. Study details: No patient had prior checkpoint blockade, systemic immunosuppression, or radiotherapy within 4 weeks. Some patients also took daily vismodegib 150 mg during anti-PD-1 treatment.

Input was roughly 550 ng to 6,004 ng of genomic DNA from tumor or blood. In germline, CDR1 is MNHNS, CDR2 SASEGT. The CDR3 is 16 amino acids. V dropped 2 bases and J dropped 5 bases, with 18 bases sitting between them. This table comes from immunoSEQ multiplex PCR, and its TCRdb copy is limited to in-frame clones, with some not included. Seen here are 54,000 or so clones, roughly 77% observed once, and the top ten hold roughly 12%. The specimen comprised PBMCs, sampled before anti-PD-1 treatment. J is TRBJ2-5 and V is TRBV6-1; D is possibly TRBD1 or TRBD2 (5 bases each). The sequence was obtained from a human donor with basal cell carcinoma. The CDR3 nucleotides are TGTGCCAGCAGTGAATATCTAGTTTCCGGGACGGAGACCCAGTACTTC. It is translated as CASSEYLVSGTETQYF.